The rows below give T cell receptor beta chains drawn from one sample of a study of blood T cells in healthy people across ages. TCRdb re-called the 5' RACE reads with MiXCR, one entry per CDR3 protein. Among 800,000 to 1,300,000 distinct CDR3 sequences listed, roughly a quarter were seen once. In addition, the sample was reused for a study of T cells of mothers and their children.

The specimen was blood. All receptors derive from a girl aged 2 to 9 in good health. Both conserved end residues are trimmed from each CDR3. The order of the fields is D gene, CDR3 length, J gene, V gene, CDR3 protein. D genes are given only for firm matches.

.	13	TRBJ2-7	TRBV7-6	ASSSADSGRESQY
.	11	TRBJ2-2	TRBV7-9	ASSSVGTGELF
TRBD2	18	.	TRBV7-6	ASSPGGGLAGPASEETQY
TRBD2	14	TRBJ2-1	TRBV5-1	ASSLRLAGGFNEQF
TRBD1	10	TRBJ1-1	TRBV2	ASRTGFSEAF
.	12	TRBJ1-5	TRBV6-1	ASSEARGNQPQH
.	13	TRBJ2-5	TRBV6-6	ASSPTRGQGETQY
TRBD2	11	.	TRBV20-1	SASGGAYNEQY
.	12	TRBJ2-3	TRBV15	ATRASLDTDTQY
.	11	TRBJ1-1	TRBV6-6	ASRSFGSTEAF
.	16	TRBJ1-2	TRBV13	ASSLTSSLAAPNYGYT
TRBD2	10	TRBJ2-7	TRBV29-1	SVKRGTYEQY
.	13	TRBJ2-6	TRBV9	ASSTTGTGANVLT
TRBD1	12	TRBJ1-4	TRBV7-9	ASSPRDRAEKLF
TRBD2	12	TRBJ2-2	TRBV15	ATRAGANTGELF
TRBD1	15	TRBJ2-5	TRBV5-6	ASSLANEGQGAETQY
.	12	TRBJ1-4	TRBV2	ASSEALISEKLF
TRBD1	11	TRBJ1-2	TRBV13	ASREQGASGYT